These 21 T cell receptor beta chains came from one sample sequenced in a study of cytomegalovirus exposure and HLA in healthy donors. The PCR ran on 60 Vbeta and 13 Jbeta primers. Assay used: immunoSEQ multiplex PCR; TCRdb lists only in-frame clones, some missing. The data hold around 300,000 clones, with about 90% observed a single time. Sequenced input: PBMCs. These receptors came from a young woman in good health and CMV-seronegative.

This chain links TRBV19 with TRBJ2-1; TRBD2 matches at 8 bases. V lost 7 bases, J lost 0 bases, and 23 bases stayed unmatched. CDR3 size: 21 residues. The germline CDR1 and CDR2 sequences are LNHDA and SQIVND (reference sequence). For the CDR3, the DNA is TGTGCCAGTATTGGGTACAGTGGGAACGGGGGGGAGACGAGCTCCTACAATGAGCAGTTCTTC. Translated, it gives CASIGYSGNGGETSSYNEQFF.

V usage is TRBV21-1 and J usage is TRBJ1-1; TRBD1 is the table's D call and was not checked against the DNA. TRBV21-1 is a pseudogene. This CDR3 spans 18 amino acids. In nucleotides, the CDR3 is TGTGCCAGCAGCAAAACCAGGGGGCCCCCTAAAATGAACACTGAAGCTTTCTTT. This sequence encodes CASSKTRGPPKMNTEAFF.

The count of this clone is one. V gene TRBV11-3 combines with J gene TRBJ2-1; D gene uncertain. With 3 bases removed from V and 4 bases from J, the gap between germline ends came to 7 bases. The CDR3 loop spans 13 amino acids. CDR1 and CDR2 (germline): SGHNT, YENEEA. CDR3 loop: CASSFSVYNEQFF. As DNA, the CDR3 is TGTGCCAGCAGCTTCTCAGTTTACAATGAGCAGTTCTTC.

This rearrangement joins TRBV10-2 to TRBJ2-7; 8 bases map to TRBD2. V dropped 7 bases and J dropped 4; count of bases not matched to a gene: 18. Germline CDR1 reads WSHSY; CDR2 reads SAAADI. The CDR3 is made up of 17 amino acids. CDR3 in amino acids: CASTSRLSGGQGYEQYF. The DNA for the CDR3 is TGCGCCAGCACCTCTCGACTAAGCGGGGGCCAGGGGTACGAGCAGTACTTC.

The chain employs TRBV29-1 and TRBJ2-7; 8 bases agree with TRBD1. Trimming removed 5 bases from V and 2 bases from J; junction bases left unmatched: 5. Germline CDR1 and CDR2: SQVTM and ANQGSEA. CDR3 length: 13 residues. This CDR3 reads CSVKGQATYEQYF. The CDR3 DNA reads as TGCAGCGTTAAGGGACAGGCGACCTACGAGCAGTACTTC.

This clone showed up just once. The V and J genes are TRBV29-1 and TRBJ2-5; D might be TRBD1 (6 bases). Trimming shortened V by 8 bases and J by 4 bases, and 20 bases separated the two germline ends. The CDR3 runs 14 residues. Germline V gives CDR1 SQVTM, CDR2 ANQGSEA. The CDR3 DNA reads TGCAGCACCTGGGACACTGGGGTTGGAGAGACCCAGTACTTC. As protein: CSTWDTGVGETQYF.

The rearrangement links TRBV7-6 to TRBJ2-1; 8 bases match TRBD2. V shed 4 bases, J shed 3 bases, and the junction held 5 bases outside the gene matches. This CDR3 region has 15 residues. Germline CDR1 and CDR2: SGHVS and FNYEAQ. CDR3 sequence reads: CASSSSGGHYNEQFF. For the CDR3, the DNA is TGTGCCAGCAGCTCGAGCGGGGGCCACTACAATGAGCAGTTCTTC.

This chain links TRBV9 with TRBJ2-1, with 7 nucleotides matching TRBD2. CDR1 is SGDLS, CDR2 YYNGEE, per germline. V trimming: 3 bases; J trimming: 2 bases; junction bases outside the gene matches: 5. The CDR3 loop spans 15 amino acids. In DNA form, the CDR3 reads TGTGCCAGCAGCGCGGGGGGAAACCCCTACAATGAGCAGTTCTTC. It translates to CASSAGGNPYNEQFF.

The gene calls are TRBV5-4 and TRBJ2-2; 8 bases line up with TRBD1. CDR1 is SGHNT and CDR2 is YYREEE in the germline V gene (reference sequence). The CDR3 sequence is 16 residues long. Trimming at V came to 5 bases and at J to 10 bases, leaving 16 bases not matched to a gene. CDR3 coding DNA: TGTGCCAGCAGTTTTGGATGGACAGGGCGTGTTGAGGAGCTGTTTTTT. Amino acids: CASSFGWTGRVEELFF.

The chain combines TRBV19 with TRBJ2-1, with TRBD2 matching 10 bases. Per germline, CDR1 LNHDA and CDR2 SQIVND (reference sequence). The CDR3 runs to 16 residues. Trimming at V came to 4 bases and at J to 3 bases, leaving 6 bases not matched to a gene. CDR3 region: CASSRSSGGLYNEQFF. DNA for the CDR3: TGTGCCAGTAGTAGATCTAGCGGGGGTCTCTACAATGAGCAGTTCTTC.

This clone was detected only a few times. The rearrangement links TRBV6-6 to TRBJ1-4; D is unresolved. Germline values: CDR1 MNHNY, CDR2 SVGAGI (reference sequence). The CDR3 is 12 residues long. Deletions cut 7 bases from V and 7 bases from J, with 10 bases between. The CDR3 sequence is CASTFTREKLFF. CDR3 bases: TGTGCCAGCACCTTTACGCGTGAAAAACTGTTTTTT.

This chain links TRBV29-1 with TRBJ2-3; 12 positions agree with TRBD2. CDR1 is SQVTM and CDR2 is ANQGSEA in the germline V gene. The CDR3 has 13 residues. The V segment lost 7 bases and the J segment 6 bases; nucleotides outside the gene matches: 5. Written as DNA, the CDR3 is TGCAGCGCTCTAGCGGGGGGGGTGGATACGCAGTATTTT. It yields the protein CSALAGGVDTQYF.

V gene TRBV9 combines with J gene TRBJ2-2; D gene unclear. This CDR3 contains 13 residues. V was clipped by 0 bases and J by 3 bases, with 3 bases between them. Germline V gives CDR1 SGDLS, CDR2 YYNGEE. CDR3 sequence: CASSVADTGELFF. CDR3 DNA sequence: TGTGCCAGCAGCGTAGCGGACACCGGGGAGCTGTTTTTT.

V and J are TRBV2 and TRBJ2-2, with TRBD1 matching 11 bases. The CDR3 has 14 residues. With 7 bases clipped from V and 7 bases from J, the junction kept 5 bases outside the gene matches. Germline V CDR1 and CDR2: SNHLY, FYNNEI. DNA of the CDR3: TGTGCCAGCAACCGGGACAGGGGGGTCGGGGAGCTGTTTTTT. Protein sequence: CASNRDRGVGELFF.

This clone was counted a single time. The chain uses TRBV30 and TRBJ2-4; 15 positions agree with TRBD2. CDR3 length: 17 residues. V shed 5 bases and J 0 bases; nucleotides not matched to a gene: 5. Germline loops: CDR1 GTSNPN, CDR2 SVGIG (reference sequence). CDR3 bases: TGTGCCTGGGACGGACTAGCGGGGGGGCGAGCCAAAAACATTCAGTACTTC. It yields the protein CAWDGLAGGRAKNIQYF.

The V call is TRBV6-6, the J call TRBJ1-5; 7 bases agree with TRBD1. V lost 7 bases to trimming and J lost 1 base; unmatched junction nucleotides: 7. There are 15 residues in the CDR3. Per the germline V gene, CDR1 is MNHNY and CDR2 is SVGAGI (reference sequence). CDR3 protein: CASNPGQASNQPQHF. CDR3 nucleotide sequence: TGTGCCAGCAACCCAGGACAGGCCAGCAATCAGCCCCAGCATTTT.

The chain is built from TRBV6-6 and TRBJ1-1; 7 nucleotides align to TRBD1. The junction had 7 bases not matched to a gene; V was cut back by 6 bases and J by 0 bases. There are 15 residues in the CDR3. Germline lookup yields CDR1 MNHNY and CDR2 SVGAGI (reference sequence). CDR3 bases: TGTGCCAGCAGCAGGGCGGGACAGCTGAACACTGAAGCTTTCTTT. It specifies CASSRAGQLNTEAFF.

The chain is built from TRBV4-1 and TRBJ1-5, with TRBD1 matching 8 bases. Germline V gene sequence: CDR1 MGHRA, CDR2 YSYEKL. The CDR3 loop spans 19 amino acids. The V segment lost 0 bases and the J segment 3 bases; nucleotides outside the gene matches: 13. CDR3 in amino acids: CASSQDPQTGASLNQPQHF. CDR3 DNA sequence: TGCGCCAGCAGCCAAGATCCACAGACAGGGGCATCTCTCAATCAGCCCCAGCATTTT.

This rearrangement joins TRBV2 to TRBJ1-6; TRBD1 matches at 7 bases. The CDR3 has 16 amino acids. The J segment lost 5 bases and the V segment lost 4 bases, leaving 8 bases of the junction unmatched. Germline V lookup: CDR1 SNHLY, CDR2 FYNNEI. This CDR3 reads CASSGQGVTNNSPLHF. CDR3 nucleotides: TGTGCCAGCAGTGGGCAGGGGGTTACGAATAATTCACCCCTCCACTTT.

The V gene is TRBV27, the J gene TRBJ2-7, with 11 bases that match TRBD1. The junction had 4 bases not matched to a gene; V was cut back by 6 bases and J by 3 bases. The germline V gene encodes CDR1 MNHEY and CDR2 SMNVEV (reference sequence). The CDR3 extends over 14 amino acids. CDR3 sequence: CASSRGTGGYEQYF. CDR3 bases: TGTGCCAGCAGCCGGGGGACAGGGGGCTACGAGCAGTACTTC.

The chain joins TRBV7-2 to TRBJ2-7; D uncertain. The CDR3 is 13 amino acids. The V and J ends lost 1 base and 6 bases respectively, with 10 bases between them. CDR1 is SGHTA, CDR2 FQGNSA, per germline. CDR3 DNA sequence: TGTGCCAGCAGCTTAGGAGGTAGCCGCGAGCAGTACTTC. Translating gives CASSLGGSREQYF.